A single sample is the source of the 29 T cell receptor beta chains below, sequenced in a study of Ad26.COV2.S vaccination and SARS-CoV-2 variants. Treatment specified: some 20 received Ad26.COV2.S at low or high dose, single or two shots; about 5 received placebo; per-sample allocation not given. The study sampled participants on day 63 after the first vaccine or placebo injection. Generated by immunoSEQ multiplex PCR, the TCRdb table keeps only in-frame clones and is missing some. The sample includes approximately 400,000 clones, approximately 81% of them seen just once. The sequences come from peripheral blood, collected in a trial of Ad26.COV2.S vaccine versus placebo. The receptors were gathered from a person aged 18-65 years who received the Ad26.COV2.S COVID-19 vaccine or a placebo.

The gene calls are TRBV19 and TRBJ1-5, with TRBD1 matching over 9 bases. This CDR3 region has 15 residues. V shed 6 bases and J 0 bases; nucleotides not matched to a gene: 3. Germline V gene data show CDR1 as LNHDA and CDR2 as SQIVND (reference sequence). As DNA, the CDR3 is TGTGCCAGTAGGGGGGACAGGGCTAGCAATCAGCCCCAGCATTTT. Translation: CASRGDRASNQPQHF.

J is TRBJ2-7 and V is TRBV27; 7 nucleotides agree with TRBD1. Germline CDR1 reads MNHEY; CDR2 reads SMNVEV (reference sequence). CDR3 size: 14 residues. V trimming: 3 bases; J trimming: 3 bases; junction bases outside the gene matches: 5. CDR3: CASSFRGGGYEQYF. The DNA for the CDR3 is TGTGCCAGCAGTTTTAGAGGGGGCGGCTACGAGCAGTACTTC.

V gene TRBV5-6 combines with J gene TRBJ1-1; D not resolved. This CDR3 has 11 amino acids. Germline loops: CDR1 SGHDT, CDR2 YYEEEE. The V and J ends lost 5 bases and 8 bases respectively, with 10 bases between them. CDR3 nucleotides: TGTGCCAGCAGAAAAGGTGTGGAAGCTTTCTTT. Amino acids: CASRKGVEAFF.

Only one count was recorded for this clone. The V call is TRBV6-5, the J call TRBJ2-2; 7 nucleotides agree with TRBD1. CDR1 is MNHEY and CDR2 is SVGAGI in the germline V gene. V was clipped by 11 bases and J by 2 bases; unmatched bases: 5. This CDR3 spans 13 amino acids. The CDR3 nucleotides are TGTGCCGGCCGGGACAGCAACACCGGGGAGCTGTTTTTT. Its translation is CAGRDSNTGELFF.

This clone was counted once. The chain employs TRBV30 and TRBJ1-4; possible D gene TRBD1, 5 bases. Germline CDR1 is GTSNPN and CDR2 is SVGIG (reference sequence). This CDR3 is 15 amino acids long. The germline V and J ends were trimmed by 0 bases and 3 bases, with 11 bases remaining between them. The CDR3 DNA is TGTGCCTGGAGTGTACCGGGGGGATCTAATGAAAAACTGTTTTTT. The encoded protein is CAWSVPGGSNEKLFF. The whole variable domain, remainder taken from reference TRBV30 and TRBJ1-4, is SQTIHQWPATLVQPVGSPLSLECTVEGTSNPNLYWYRQAAGRGLQLLFYSVGIGQISSEVPQNLSASRPQDRQFILSSKKLLLSDSGFYLCAWSVPGGSNEKLFFGSGTQLSVL.

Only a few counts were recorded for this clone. The CDR3 DNA reads TGTGCCAGCAGCTTAGAAGTGGGTGGCTACACCTTC. Translation: CASSLEVGGYTF. V usage is TRBV7-6 and J usage is TRBJ1-2; D unclear. Trimming shortened V by 1 base and J by 7 bases, and 7 bases separated the two germline ends. The CDR3 sequence is 12 residues long. Germline V gives CDR1 SGHVS, CDR2 FNYEAQ.

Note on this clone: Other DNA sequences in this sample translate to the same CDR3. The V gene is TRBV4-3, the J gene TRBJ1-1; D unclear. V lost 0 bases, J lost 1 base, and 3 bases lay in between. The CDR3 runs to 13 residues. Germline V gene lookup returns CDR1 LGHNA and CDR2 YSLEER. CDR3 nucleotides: TGCGCCAGCAGCCAAGACAGGAACACTGAAGCTTTCTTT. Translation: CASSQDRNTEAFF.

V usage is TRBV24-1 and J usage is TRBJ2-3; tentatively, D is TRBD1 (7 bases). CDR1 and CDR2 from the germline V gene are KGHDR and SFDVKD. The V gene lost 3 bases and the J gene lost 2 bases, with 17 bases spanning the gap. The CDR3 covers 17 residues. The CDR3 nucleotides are TGTGCCACCAGTGATCCCGGAAGGGGGCGGGACACAGATACGCAGTATTTT. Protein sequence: CATSDPGRGRDTDTQYF.

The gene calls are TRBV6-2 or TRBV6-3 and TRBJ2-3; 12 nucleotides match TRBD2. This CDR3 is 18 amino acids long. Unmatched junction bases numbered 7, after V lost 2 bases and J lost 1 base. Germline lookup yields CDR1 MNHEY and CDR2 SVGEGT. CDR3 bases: TGTGCCAGCAGTTACGGGCTAGCGGGGGGGCTCGGCACAGATACGCAGTATTTT. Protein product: CASSYGLAGGLGTDTQYF.

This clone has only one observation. The CDR3 region has the DNA TGTGCCAGTAGTGTCGGACAGGATAGCAATCAGCCCCAGCATTTT. Encoded protein: CASSVGQDSNQPQHF. This chain uses TRBV19 with TRBJ1-5; 7 bases align to TRBD1. Unmatched junction bases numbered 4, after V lost 5 bases and J lost 0 bases. The CDR3 sequence is 15 residues long. Per germline, CDR1 LNHDA and CDR2 SQIVND (reference sequence).

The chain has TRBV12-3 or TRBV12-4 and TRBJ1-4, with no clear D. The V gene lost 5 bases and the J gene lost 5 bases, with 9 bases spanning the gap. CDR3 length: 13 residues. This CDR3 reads CASSEDINEKLFF. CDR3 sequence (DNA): TGTGCCAGCAGTGAAGACATCAATGAAAAACTGTTTTTT.

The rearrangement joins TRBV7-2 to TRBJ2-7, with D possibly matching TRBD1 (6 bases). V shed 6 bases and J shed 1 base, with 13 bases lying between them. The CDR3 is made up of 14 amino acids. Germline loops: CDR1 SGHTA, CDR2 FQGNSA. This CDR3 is CASSGPGHSYEQYF. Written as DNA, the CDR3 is TGTGCCAGCAGTGGACCGGGACATTCCTACGAGCAGTACTTC.

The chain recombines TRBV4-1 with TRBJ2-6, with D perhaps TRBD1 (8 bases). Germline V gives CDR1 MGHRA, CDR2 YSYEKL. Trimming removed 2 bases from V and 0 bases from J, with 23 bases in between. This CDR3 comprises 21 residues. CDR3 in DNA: TGCGCCAGCAGCCAAAGGGCCGGGAGGCAGGGGGCCTTCTCTGGGGCCAACGTCCTGACTTTC. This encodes CASSQRAGRQGAFSGANVLTF.

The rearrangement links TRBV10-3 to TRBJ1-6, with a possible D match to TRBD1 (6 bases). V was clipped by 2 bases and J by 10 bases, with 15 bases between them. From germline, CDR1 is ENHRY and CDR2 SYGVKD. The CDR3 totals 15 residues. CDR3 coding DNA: TGTGCCATCAGTGAGGAGGCAGGGGATAGGTCACCCCTCCACTTT. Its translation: CAISEEAGDRSPLHF.

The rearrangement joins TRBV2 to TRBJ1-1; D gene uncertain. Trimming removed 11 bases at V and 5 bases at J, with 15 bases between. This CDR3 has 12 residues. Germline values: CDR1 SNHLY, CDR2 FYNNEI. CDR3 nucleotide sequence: TGTGCCCGCTCAACAAGGATGACTGAAGCTTTCTTT. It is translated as CARSTRMTEAFF.

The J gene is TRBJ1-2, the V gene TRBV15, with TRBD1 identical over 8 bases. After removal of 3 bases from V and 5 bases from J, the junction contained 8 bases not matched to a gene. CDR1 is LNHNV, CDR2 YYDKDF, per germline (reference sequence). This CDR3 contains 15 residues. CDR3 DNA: TGTGCCACCAGCAGCGGACAGGGAGGGACTTATGGCTACACCTTC. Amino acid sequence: CATSSGQGGTYGYTF.

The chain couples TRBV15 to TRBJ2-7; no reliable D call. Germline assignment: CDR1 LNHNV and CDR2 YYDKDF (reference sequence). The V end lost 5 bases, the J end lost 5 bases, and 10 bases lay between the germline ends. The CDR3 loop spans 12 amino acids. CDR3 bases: TGTGCCACCAGCCCGGGTTGGGACGAGCAGTACTTC. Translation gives CATSPGWDEQYF. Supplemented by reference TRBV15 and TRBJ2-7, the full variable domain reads DAMVIQNPRYQVTQFGKPVTLSCSQTLNHNVMYWYQQKSSQAPKLLFHYYDKDFNNEADTPDNFQSRRPNTSFCFLDIRSPGLGDTAMYLCATSPGWDEQYFGPGTRLTVT.

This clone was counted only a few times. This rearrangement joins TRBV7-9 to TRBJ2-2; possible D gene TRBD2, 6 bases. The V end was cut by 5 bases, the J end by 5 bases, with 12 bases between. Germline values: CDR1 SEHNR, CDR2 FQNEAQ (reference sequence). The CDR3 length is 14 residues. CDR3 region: CASSLPRGTGELFF. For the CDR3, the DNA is TGTGCCAGCAGCCTCCCTCGGGGGACCGGGGAGCTGTTTTTT.

CDR3 residues: CASSTGNRGGEDTQYF. CDR3 in DNA: TGTGCCAGTAGTACAGGGAACAGGGGGGGTGAGGATACGCAGTATTTT. The rearrangement uses TRBV19 and TRBJ2-3; TRBD1 is a possible D gene (8 bases). The CDR3 covers 16 residues. V was clipped by 4 bases and J by 6 bases, with 20 bases between them. Germline CDR1 is LNHDA and CDR2 is SQIVND (reference sequence).

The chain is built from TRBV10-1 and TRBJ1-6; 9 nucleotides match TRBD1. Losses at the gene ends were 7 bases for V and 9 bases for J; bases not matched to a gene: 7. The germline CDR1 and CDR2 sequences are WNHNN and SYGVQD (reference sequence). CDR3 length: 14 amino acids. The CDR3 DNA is TGCGCCAGCACCACCGGGACAGGGAGTTCACCCCTCCACTTT. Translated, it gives CASTTGTGSSPLHF.

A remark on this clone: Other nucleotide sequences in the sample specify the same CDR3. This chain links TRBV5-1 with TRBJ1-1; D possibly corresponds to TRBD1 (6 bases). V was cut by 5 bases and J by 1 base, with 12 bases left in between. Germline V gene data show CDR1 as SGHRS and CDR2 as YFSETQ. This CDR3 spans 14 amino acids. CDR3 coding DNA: TGCGCCAGCAGTTCGAGGACAGCGAACACTGAAGCTTTCTTT. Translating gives CASSSRTANTEAFF.

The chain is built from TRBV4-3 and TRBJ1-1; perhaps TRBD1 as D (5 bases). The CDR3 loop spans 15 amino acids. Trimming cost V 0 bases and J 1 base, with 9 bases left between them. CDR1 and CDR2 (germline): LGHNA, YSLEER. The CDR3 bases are TGCGCCAGCAGCCAAGATCCGAGGGGGAACACTGAAGCTTTCTTT. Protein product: CASSQDPRGNTEAFF.

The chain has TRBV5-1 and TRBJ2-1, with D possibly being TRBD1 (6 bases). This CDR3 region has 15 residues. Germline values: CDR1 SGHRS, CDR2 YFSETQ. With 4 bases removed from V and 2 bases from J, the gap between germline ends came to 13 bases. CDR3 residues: CASSPSWGPYNEQFF. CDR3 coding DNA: TGCGCCAGCAGCCCGTCATGGGGGCCCTACAATGAGCAGTTCTTC. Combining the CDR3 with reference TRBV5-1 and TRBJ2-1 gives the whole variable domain KAGVTQTPRYLIKTRGQQVTLSCSPISGHRSVSWYQQTPGQGLQFLFEYFSETQRNKGNFPGRFSGRQFSNSRSEMNVSTLELGDSALYLCASSPSWGPYNEQFFGPGTRLTVL.

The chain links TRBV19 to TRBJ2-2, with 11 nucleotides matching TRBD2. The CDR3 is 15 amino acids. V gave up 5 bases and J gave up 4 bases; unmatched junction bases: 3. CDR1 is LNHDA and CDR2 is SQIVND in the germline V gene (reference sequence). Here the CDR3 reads CASSAGTSGTGELFF. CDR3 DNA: TGTGCCAGTAGTGCCGGGACTAGCGGCACCGGGGAGCTGTTTTTT.

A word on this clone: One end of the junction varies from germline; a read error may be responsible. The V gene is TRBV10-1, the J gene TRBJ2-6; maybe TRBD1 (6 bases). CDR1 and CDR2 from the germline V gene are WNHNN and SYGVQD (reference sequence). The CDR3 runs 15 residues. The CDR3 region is CASSESLTDRDKSSF. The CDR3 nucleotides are TGCGCCAGCAGTGAGTCACTGACTGACCGGGACAAGTCGTCTTTC.

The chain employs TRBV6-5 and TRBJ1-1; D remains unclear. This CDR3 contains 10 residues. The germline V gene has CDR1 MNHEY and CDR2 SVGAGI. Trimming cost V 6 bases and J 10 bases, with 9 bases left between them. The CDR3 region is CASSLYSAFF. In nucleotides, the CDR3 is TGTGCCAGCAGCCTCTACTCAGCTTTCTTT.

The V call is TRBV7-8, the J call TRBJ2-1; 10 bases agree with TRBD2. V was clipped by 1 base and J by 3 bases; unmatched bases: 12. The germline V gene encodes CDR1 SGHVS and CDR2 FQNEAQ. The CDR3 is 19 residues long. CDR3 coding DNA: TGTGCCAGCAGCTTAGTTGGGAGCGGGAGGGCGCCTATCTACAATGAGCAGTTCTTC. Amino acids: CASSLVGSGRAPIYNEQFF.

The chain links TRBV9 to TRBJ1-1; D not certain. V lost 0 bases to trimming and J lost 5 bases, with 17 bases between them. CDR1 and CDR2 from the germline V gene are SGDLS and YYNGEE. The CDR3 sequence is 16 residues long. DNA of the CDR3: TGTGCCAGCAGCGTAGATGCCAGGAGGATTGAGACTGAAGCTTTCTTT. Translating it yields CASSVDARRIETEAFF.

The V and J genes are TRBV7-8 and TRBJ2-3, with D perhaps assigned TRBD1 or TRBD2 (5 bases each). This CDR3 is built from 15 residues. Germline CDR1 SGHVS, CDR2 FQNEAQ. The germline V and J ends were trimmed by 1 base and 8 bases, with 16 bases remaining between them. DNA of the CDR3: TGTGCCAGCAGCTTAGTTGGCAGGCTGGGGGTTACGCAGTATTTT. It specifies CASSLVGRLGVTQYF.